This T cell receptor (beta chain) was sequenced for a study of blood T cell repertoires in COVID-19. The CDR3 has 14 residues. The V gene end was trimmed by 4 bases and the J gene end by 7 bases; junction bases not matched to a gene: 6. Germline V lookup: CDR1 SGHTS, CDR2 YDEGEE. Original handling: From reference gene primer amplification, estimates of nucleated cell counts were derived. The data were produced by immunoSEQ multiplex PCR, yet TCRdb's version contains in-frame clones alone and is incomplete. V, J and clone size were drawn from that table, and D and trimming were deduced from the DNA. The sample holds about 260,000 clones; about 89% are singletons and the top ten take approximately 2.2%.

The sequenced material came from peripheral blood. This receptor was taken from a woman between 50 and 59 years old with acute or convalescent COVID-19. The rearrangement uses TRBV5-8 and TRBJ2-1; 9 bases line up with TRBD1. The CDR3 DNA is TGTGCCAGCAGCACAGGGACAGGGTCGAATGAGCAGTTCTTC. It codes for CASSTGTGSNEQFF.